The rows below give T cell receptor beta chains drawn from one sample of a study of siplizumab effects on memory and regulatory T cells. Repertoires were generated with immunoSEQ multiplex PCR, while TCRdb's copy carries only in-frame clones and drops some. The sample holds some 100,000 clones, about 96% seen once. Sequencing was performed on naive CD4+ T cells sorted from blood. The receptors derive from a human donor in good health. CDR3s include the opening cysteine and the closing phenylalanine or tryptophan. A D gene is named only where the DNA matches it firmly. Part of the rows lack a size; the others show once, few, many or a class for expanded clones.

V gene,J gene,D gene,clone size,CDR3 protein,CDR3 DNA
TRBV28,TRBJ1-1,NA,NA,CASSLRGSVNTEAFF,TGTGCCAGCAGTTTAAGGGGAAGCGTGAACACTGAAGCTTTCTTT
TRBV5-1,TRBJ1-2,TRBD1,NA,CASSDGTGTGYTF,TGCGCCAGCAGCGACGGGACAGGGACGGGCTACACCTTC
TRBV10-2,TRBJ2-7,TRBD1,NA,CAIGTGGYEQYF,TGCGCCATAGGGACAGGGGGCTACGAGCAGTACTTC
TRBV28,TRBJ2-7,TRBD2,NA,CASSRGGAIYEQYF,TGTGCCAGCAGTCGCGGGGGGGCGATTTACGAGCAGTACTTC
TRBV5-4,TRBJ1-4,NA,NA,CASSLDSEKLFF,TGTGCCAGCAGCTTGGACAGCGAAAAACTGTTTTTT
TRBV7-8,TRBJ1-1,NA,NA,CASSLTGGFRNTEAFF,TGTGCCAGCAGCTTAACGGGGGGATTCCGGAACACTGAAGCTTTCTTT
TRBV6-1,TRBJ1-2,TRBD1,NA,CARGTGDSSGYTF,TGTGCCAGGGGGACAGGGGATTCTAGTGGCTACACCTTC
TRBV5-1,TRBJ1-1,NA,NA,CASSFVRSWNTEAFF,TGCGCCAGCAGCTTCGTCAGGAGCTGGAACACTGAAGCTTTCTTT
TRBV18,TRBJ2-7,NA,NA,CASSPKYEQYF,TGTGCCAGCTCACCCAAGTACGAGCAGTACTTC
TRBV5-1,TRBJ2-3,TRBD2,few,CASKLPSGEGTDTQYF,TGCGCCAGCAAGCTGCCTAGCGGGGAAGGGACAGATACGCAGTATTTT
TRBV5-5,TRBJ1-2,NA,once,CASSLGQGNYGYTF,TGTGCCAGCAGCTTGGGGCAGGGGAACTATGGCTACACCTTC
TRBV5-6,TRBJ1-2,NA,NA,CASSSGSEIQGRGYTF,TGTGCCAGCAGCTCGGGATCGGAAATTCAAGGCAGGGGCTACACCTTC
TRBV19,TRBJ2-4,NA,NA,CASSTLDRAKNIQYF,TGTGCCAGTAGTACCCTGGACAGAGCCAAAAACATTCAGTACTTC
TRBV6-6,TRBJ1-5,NA,NA,CASSYPGQPQHF,TGTGCCAGCAGTTACCCGGGTCAGCCCCAGCATTTT
TRBV10-3,TRBJ2-1,TRBD1,NA,CAISEDRGSYNEQFF,TGTGCCATCAGTGAAGACAGGGGTTCCTACAATGAGCAGTTCTTC
TRBV7-6,TRBJ1-3,NA,NA,CASSSETASSGNTIYF,TGTGCCAGCAGCTCGGAGACTGCGAGCTCTGGAAACACCATATATTTT
TRBV19,TRBJ2-6,NA,NA,CASSRLGSGANVLTF,TGTGCCAGTAGTCGCCTTGGCTCTGGGGCCAACGTCCTGACTTTC
TRBV5-4,TRBJ2-3,NA,NA,CASSRYLPDTQYF,TGTGCCAGCAGTAGGTACCTCCCAGATACGCAGTATTTT
TRBV19,TRBJ2-5,NA,NA,CASRQLETQYF,TGTGCCAGTCGACAATTGGAGACCCAGTACTTC
TRBV27,TRBJ1-3,NA,once,CASSPFQGYGNTIYF,TGTGCCAGCAGCCCCTTTCAGGGGTATGGAAACACCATATATTTT
TRBV5-1,TRBJ1-5,NA,NA,CASSLGQHQPQHF,TGCGCCAGCAGCTTGGGACAGCATCAGCCCCAGCATTTT
TRBV11-3,TRBJ2-7,NA,NA,CASSLEQNYEQYF,TGTGCCAGCAGCTTAGAACAAAACTACGAGCAGTACTTC
TRBV5-4,TRBJ2-7,NA,NA,CASSLRVTNDLYEQYF,TGTGCCAGCAGCTTGAGGGTCACCAACGACCTATACGAGCAGTACTTC
TRBV6-5,TRBJ1-5,NA,NA,CASSYSILGQPQHF,TGTGCCAGCAGTTACTCGATTTTAGGTCAGCCCCAGCATTTT
TRBV28,TRBJ1-2,TRBD1,NA,CASSPGGYGYTF,TGTGCCAGCAGTCCAGGGGGCTATGGCTACACCTTC
TRBV4-1,TRBJ2-5,NA,NA,CASSQVQGGETQYF,TGCGCCAGCAGCCAAGTCCAGGGCGGGGAGACCCAGTACTTC
TRBV27,TRBJ1-2,TRBD1,NA,CASRQGDYGYTF,TGTGCCAGCCGACAGGGGGACTATGGCTACACCTTC
TRBV28,TRBJ2-3,TRBD2,NA,CASSTGGVTDTQYF,TGTGCCAGCAGCACCGGGGGGGTTACAGATACGCAGTATTTT
TRBV5-1,TRBJ1-1,NA,NA,CASSLDTLYTEAFF,TGCGCCAGCAGCTTGGACACACTTTACACTGAAGCTTTCTTT
TRBV9,TRBJ2-5,TRBD2,NA,CASSGTSGGNQETQYF,TGTGCCAGCAGCGGGACTAGCGGGGGGAACCAAGAGACCCAGTACTTC
TRBV18,TRBJ1-1,NA,NA,CASSSTPGNTEAFF,TGTGCCAGCTCCTCGACCCCGGGGAACACTGAAGCTTTCTTT
TRBV12-5,TRBJ2-2,TRBD2,NA,CASEERRGGTGELFF,TGTGCTAGTGAGGAAAGGCGCGGGGGCACCGGGGAGCTGTTTTTT
TRBV28,TRBJ1-1,NA,NA,CASKAGGTGSTEAFF,TGTGCCAGCAAGGCCGGGGGAACAGGAAGCACTGAAGCTTTCTTT
TRBV7-3,TRBJ2-3,TRBD2,NA,CASSPKTSGADTQYF,TGTGCCAGCAGCCCAAAGACTAGCGGGGCGGATACGCAGTATTTT
TRBV9,TRBJ2-1,NA,NA,CASSVAGSEGASYNEQFF,TGTGCCAGCAGCGTAGCTGGGTCGGAGGGGGCCTCCTACAATGAGCAGTTCTTC
TRBV12-5,TRBJ1-1,NA,once,CASGFTEGAEAFF,TGTGCTAGTGGTTTTACAGAAGGGGCTGAAGCTTTCTTT
TRBV20-1,TRBJ1-2,NA,NA,CSARGLDGYTF,TGCAGTGCTAGAGGGCTAGATGGCTACACCTTC
TRBV7-3,TRBJ2-4,TRBD1,NA,CASSPRTGLGLLAKNIQYF,TGTGCCAGCAGCCCTCGGACAGGGTTAGGGCTACTAGCCAAAAACATTCAGTACTTC
TRBV10-1,TRBJ2-3,TRBD2,NA,CASSESGSSGGPDTQYF,TGCGCCAGCAGTGAGTCGGGGAGTAGCGGGGGGCCGGATACGCAGTATTTT
TRBV4-1,TRBJ2-1,NA,NA,CASSQGSATTYNEQFF,TGCGCCAGCAGCCAAGGGTCAGCGACAACCTACAATGAGCAGTTCTTC